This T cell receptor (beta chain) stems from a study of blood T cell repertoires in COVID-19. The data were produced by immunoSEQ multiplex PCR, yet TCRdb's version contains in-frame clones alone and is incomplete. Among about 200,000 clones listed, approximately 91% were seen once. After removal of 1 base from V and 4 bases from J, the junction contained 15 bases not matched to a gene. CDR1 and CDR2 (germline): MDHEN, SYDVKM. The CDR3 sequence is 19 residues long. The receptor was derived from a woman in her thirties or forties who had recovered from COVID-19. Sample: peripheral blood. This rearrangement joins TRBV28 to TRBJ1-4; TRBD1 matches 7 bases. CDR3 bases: TGTGCCAGCAGTTTATTAGGAACCTGGCCGGGACAGTTTAATGAAAAACTGTTTTTT. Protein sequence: CASSLLGTWPGQFNEKLFF.